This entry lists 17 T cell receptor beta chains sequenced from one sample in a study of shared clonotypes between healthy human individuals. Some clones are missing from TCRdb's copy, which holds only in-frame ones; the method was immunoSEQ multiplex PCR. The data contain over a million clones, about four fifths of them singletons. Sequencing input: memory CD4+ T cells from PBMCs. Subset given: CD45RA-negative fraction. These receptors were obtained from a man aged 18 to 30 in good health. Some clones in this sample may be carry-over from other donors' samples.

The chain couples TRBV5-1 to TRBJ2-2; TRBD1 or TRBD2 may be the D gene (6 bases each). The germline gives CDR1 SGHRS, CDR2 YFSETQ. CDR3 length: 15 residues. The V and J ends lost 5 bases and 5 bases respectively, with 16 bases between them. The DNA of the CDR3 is TGCGCCAGCAGGCTGGGGCAGGGGAGGACCGGGGAGCTGTTTTTT. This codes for CASRLGQGRTGELFF. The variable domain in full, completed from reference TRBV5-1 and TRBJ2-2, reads KAGVTQTPRYLIKTRGQQVTLSCSPISGHRSVSWYQQTPGQGLQFLFEYFSETQRNKGNFPGRFSGRQFSNSRSEMNVSTLELGDSALYLCASRLGQGRTGELFFGEGSRLTVL.

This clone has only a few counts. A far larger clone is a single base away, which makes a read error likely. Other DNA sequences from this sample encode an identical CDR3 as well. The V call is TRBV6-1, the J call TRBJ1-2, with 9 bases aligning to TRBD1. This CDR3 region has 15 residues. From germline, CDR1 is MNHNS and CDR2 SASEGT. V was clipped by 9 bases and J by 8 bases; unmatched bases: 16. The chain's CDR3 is CASDINGQGPRGYTF. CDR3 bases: TGTGCCAGTGACATTAATGGACAGGGGCCGAGGGGCTACACCTTC.

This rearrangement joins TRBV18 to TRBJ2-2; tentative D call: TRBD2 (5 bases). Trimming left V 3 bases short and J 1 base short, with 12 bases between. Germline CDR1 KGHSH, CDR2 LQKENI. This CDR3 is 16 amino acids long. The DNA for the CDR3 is TGTGCCAGCTCACCCCAGAGGGCGGGGAACACCGGGGAGCTGTTTTTT. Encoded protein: CASSPQRAGNTGELFF.

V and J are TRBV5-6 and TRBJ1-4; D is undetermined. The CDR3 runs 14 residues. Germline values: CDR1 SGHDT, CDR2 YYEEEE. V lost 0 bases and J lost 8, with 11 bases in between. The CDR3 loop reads CASSLGRKREKLFF. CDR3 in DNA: TGTGCCAGCAGCTTGGGGCGGAAAAGAGAAAAACTGTTTTTT.

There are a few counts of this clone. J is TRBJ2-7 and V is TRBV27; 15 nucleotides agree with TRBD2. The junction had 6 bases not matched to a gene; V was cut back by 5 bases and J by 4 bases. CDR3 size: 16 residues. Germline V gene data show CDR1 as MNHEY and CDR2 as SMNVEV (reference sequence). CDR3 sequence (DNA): TGTGCCAGCAGTCCGGGACTAGCGGGAGGAATATACGAGCAGTACTTC. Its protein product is CASSPGLAGGIYEQYF.

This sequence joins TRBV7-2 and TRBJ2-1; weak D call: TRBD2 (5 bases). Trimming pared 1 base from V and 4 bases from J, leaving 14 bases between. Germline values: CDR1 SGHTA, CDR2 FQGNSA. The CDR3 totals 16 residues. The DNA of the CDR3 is TGTGCCAGCAGCTTAGTGAGGGCTCTTGGGTACAATGAGCAGTTCTTC. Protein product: CASSLVRALGYNEQFF.

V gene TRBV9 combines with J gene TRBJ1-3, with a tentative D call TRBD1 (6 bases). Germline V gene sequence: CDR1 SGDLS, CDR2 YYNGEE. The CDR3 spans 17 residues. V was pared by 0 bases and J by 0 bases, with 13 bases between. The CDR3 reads CASSVEGGFFSGNTIYF. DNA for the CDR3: TGTGCCAGCAGCGTAGAGGGGGGATTCTTCTCTGGAAACACCATATATTTT.

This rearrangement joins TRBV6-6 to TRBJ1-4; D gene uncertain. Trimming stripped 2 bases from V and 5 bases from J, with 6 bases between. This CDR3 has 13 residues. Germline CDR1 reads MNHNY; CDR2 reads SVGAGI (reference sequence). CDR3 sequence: CASSYLPNEKLFF. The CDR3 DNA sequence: TGTGCCAGCAGTTACCTACCCAATGAAAAACTGTTTTTT.

The CDR3 sequence: CASSGQGPTNTGELFF. CDR3 nucleotides: TGTGCCAGCAGTGGACAGGGCCCCACGAACACCGGGGAGCTGTTTTTT. The chain uses TRBV2 and TRBJ2-2; 7 bases align to TRBD1. The CDR3 sequence is 16 residues long. Trimming removed 4 bases from V and 0 bases from J; junction bases left unmatched: 5. Germline lookup yields CDR1 SNHLY and CDR2 FYNNEI.

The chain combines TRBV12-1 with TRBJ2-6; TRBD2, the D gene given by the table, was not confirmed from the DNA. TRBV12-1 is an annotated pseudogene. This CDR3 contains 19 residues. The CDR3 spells CASSPWRQDAYSGANVLTF. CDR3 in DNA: TGTGCCAGCAGCCCGTGGAGGCAGGATGCTTACTCTGGGGCCAACGTCCTGACTTTC.

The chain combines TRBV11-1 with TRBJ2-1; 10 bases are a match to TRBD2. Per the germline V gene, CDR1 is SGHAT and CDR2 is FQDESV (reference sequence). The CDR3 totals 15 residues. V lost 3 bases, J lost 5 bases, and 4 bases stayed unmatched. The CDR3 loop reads CASSFGLADNNEQFF. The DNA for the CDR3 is TGTGCCAGCAGCTTCGGACTAGCGGATAACAATGAGCAGTTCTTC.

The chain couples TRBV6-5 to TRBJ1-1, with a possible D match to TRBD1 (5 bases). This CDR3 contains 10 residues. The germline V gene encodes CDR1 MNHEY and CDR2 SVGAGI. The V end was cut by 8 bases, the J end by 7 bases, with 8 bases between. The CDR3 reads CASPDSEAFF. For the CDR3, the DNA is TGTGCCAGCCCCGACAGTGAAGCTTTCTTT.

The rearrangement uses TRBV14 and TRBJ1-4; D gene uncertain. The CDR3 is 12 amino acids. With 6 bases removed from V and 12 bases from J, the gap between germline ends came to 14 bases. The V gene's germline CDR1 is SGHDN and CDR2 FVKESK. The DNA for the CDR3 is TGTGCCAGCAGGCTTGCGCGGGGAGAACTGTTTTTT. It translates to CASRLARGELFF.

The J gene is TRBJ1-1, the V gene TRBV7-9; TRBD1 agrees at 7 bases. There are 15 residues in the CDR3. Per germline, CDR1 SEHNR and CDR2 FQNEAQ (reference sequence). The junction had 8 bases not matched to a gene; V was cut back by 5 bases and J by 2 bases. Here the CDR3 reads CASSKSRGFNTEAFF. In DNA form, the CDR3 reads TGTGCCAGCAGCAAAAGCAGGGGGTTCAACACTGAAGCTTTCTTT.

The DNA for the CDR3 is TGTGCCAGCAGCCCTATGACAGGGGTCCCTGAAGCTTTCTTT. This sequence encodes CASSPMTGVPEAFF. The V and J genes are TRBV9 and TRBJ1-1; 8 bases agree with TRBD1. Looked up from germline, CDR1 is SGDLS and CDR2 is YYNGEE. The trim removed 4 bases at V and 6 bases at J, leaving 8 bases unmatched. This CDR3 has 14 amino acids.

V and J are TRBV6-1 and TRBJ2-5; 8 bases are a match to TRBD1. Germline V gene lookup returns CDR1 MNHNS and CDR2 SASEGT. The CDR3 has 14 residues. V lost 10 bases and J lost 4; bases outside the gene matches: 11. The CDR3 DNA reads TGTGCCATCCAAACAGGGGGAGTTGGAGAGACCCAGTACTTC. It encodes CAIQTGGVGETQYF.

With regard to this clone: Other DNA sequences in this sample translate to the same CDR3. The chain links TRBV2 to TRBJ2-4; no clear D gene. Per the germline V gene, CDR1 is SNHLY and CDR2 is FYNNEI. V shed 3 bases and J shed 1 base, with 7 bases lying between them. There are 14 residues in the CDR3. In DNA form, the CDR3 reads TGTGCCAGCAGTGAGGGCCAGGCCAAAAACATTCAGTACTTC. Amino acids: CASSEGQAKNIQYF.